A selection of T cell receptor beta chains follows, all from one sample in a study of PD-L1 blockade in urothelial cancer. Sequenced by immunoSEQ multiplex PCR; TCRdb stores in-frame clones only, minus some. The table lists about 20,000 clones, 70% to 90% of them singletons. This material consisted of PBMCs, taken around atezolizumab (anti-PD-L1) treatment. These receptors were collected from a man in his fifties or sixties with urothelial cancer. CDR3s include the opening cysteine and the closing phenylalanine or tryptophan. Fields, in order: clone size, V gene, D gene, J gene, CDR3 protein, CDR3 DNA. D genes are given only for firm matches. For some rows the clone size is stated as once, few or many, or as a class when expanded; others skip it.

.	TRBV10-2	.	TRBJ2-1	CASSESVQATNYNEQFF	TGCGCCAGCAGTGAGTCGGTCCAGGCTACCAACTACAATGAGCAGTTCTTC
.	TRBV4-3	TRBD2	TRBJ2-3	CASSPSGRLIDTQYF	TGCGCCAGCAGCCCTAGCGGGAGACTGATAGATACGCAGTATTTT
.	TRBV20-1	.	TRBJ2-5	CSASMETQYF	TGCAGTGCTAGTATGGAGACCCAGTACTTC
.	TRBV5-5	.	TRBJ2-2	CASSFLGGNTGELFF	TGTGCCAGCAGCTTTCTTGGAGGGAACACCGGGGAGCTGTTTTTT
few	TRBV7-8	TRBD2	TRBJ2-1	CASSSRTSGAAYNEQFF	TGTGCCAGCAGCTCAAGGACTAGCGGGGCCGCCTACAATGAGCAGTTCTTC
.	TRBV5-8	.	TRBJ2-3	CASSSRTSSISDTQYF	TGTGCCAGCAGCTCCCGGACATCCAGCATCTCAGATACGCAGTATTTT
few	TRBV7-9	.	TRBJ2-2	CASSAGTITGELFF	TGTGCCAGCAGCGCGGGAACAATCACCGGGGAGCTGTTTTTT
.	TRBV28	TRBD2	TRBJ2-3	CASLQAGGSQYF	TGTGCCAGCCTACAAGCGGGGGGATCGCAGTATTTT
once	TRBV11-3	.	TRBJ2-7	CASSPRGSSYEQYF	TGTGCCAGCAGCCCCCGCGGTAGTTCCTACGAGCAGTACTTC
few	TRBV27	TRBD1	TRBJ1-5	CASTVWSTGTGFQDQPQHF	TGTGCCAGCACAGTTTGGTCCACCGGGACAGGGTTCCAGGATCAGCCCCAGCATTTT
.	TRBV18	.	TRBJ2-5	CASSPAQLIQETQYF	TGTGCCAGCTCACCGGCCCAGTTAATCCAAGAGACCCAGTACTTC
.	TRBV6-4	.	TRBJ1-6	CASSVSAITSYNSPLHF	TGTGCCAGCAGTGTCTCTGCGATAACCTCCTATAATTCACCCCTCCACTTT
.	TRBV18	TRBD1	TRBJ2-7	CASSGAGTGGYEQYF	TGTGCCAGCTCAGGCGCCGGGACAGGGGGCTACGAGCAGTACTTC
once	TRBV18	TRBD2	TRBJ2-1	CASSPRGLAGGNEQFF	TGTGCCAGCTCACCCCGGGGACTAGCGGGAGGGAATGAGCAGTTCTTC
.	TRBV11-3	TRBD2	TRBJ2-1	CASSSASGGSNEQFF	TGTGCCAGCAGCTCAGCTAGCGGGGGGTCGAATGAGCAGTTCTTC
.	TRBV30	TRBD1	TRBJ2-5	CAWSVKGRGYQETQYF	TGTGCCTGGAGTGTAAAGGGCAGGGGGTACCAAGAGACCCAGTACTTC
few	TRBV28	.	TRBJ1-4	CASTEPGVNEKLFF	TGTGCCAGCACCGAGCCAGGGGTAAATGAAAAACTGTTTTTT
once	TRBV7-6	TRBD1	TRBJ1-3	CASSSQGAGLAPSGNTIYF	TGTGCCAGCAGCTCCCAGGGGGCTGGACTGGCCCCCTCTGGAAACACCATATATTTT
once	TRBV11-2	TRBD1	TRBJ2-1	CASSLGTGVEQFF	TGTGCCAGCAGCCTCGGGACAGGGGTTGAGCAGTTCTTC
.	TRBV30	.	TRBJ1-3	CAEKGGSGNTIYF	TGTGCTGAAAAAGGGGGCTCTGGAAACACCATATATTTT
.	TRBV11-3	TRBD1	TRBJ2-1	CASSPAGGSRYNEQFF	TGTGCCAGCAGCCCCGCAGGGGGCTCGCGCTACAATGAGCAGTTCTTC
.	TRBV13	.	TRBJ2-7	CASGWTANAYEQYF	TGTGCCAGCGGATGGACAGCAAACGCCTACGAGCAGTACTTC
.	TRBV29-1	TRBD1	TRBJ2-7	CSVVPRDSNPGHSYEQYF	TGCAGCGTTGTACCCCGGGACAGCAACCCCGGGCATTCCTACGAGCAGTACTTC
.	TRBV9	TRBD1	TRBJ1-3	CASSATPGQDSGNTIYF	TGTGCCAGCAGCGCCACTCCGGGACAGGACTCTGGAAACACCATATATTTT
.	TRBV19	.	TRBJ2-3	CASSPMGTSTDTQYF	TGTGCCAGTAGTCCCATGGGGACTAGCACAGATACGCAGTATTTT
.	TRBV7-2	TRBD1	TRBJ1-2	CASSQGQGIDYGYTF	TGTGCCAGCAGCCAAGGACAGGGAATCGACTATGGCTACACCTTC
.	TRBV6-1	.	TRBJ1-1	CASVTGAEAFF	TGTGCCAGCGTAACGGGGGCTGAAGCTTTCTTT
.	TRBV7-7	TRBD1	TRBJ2-7	CASSLGQNRVEPYEQYF	TGTGCTAGCAGCTTGGGACAGAACCGAGTTGAGCCGTACGAGCAGTACTTC
.	TRBV5-1	.	TRBJ2-2	CASSLERTNTGELFF	TGCGCCAGCAGCTTAGAGAGGACGAACACCGGGGAGCTGTTTTTT
.	TRBV6-5	TRBD2	TRBJ2-7	CASSYSLGTSSQRQYF	TGTGCCAGCAGTTACTCGCTAGGGACTAGCAGTCAGAGGCAGTACTTC
.	TRBV30	.	TRBJ1-2	CAWTGRLYGYTF	TGTGCCTGGACGGGGAGGCTGTATGGCTACACCTTC
.	TRBV10-1	TRBD2	TRBJ2-5	CASSALAGGRETQYF	TGCGCCAGCAGTGCACTCGCGGGGGGGCGGGAGACCCAGTACTTC
few	TRBV29-1	TRBD1	TRBJ1-2	CSAYLTGGSGYTF	TGCAGCGCCTATCTGACAGGGGGCTCTGGCTACACCTTC
.	TRBV11-2	.	TRBJ2-7	CASSLEWGGAYEQYF	TGTGCCAGCAGCTTAGAGTGGGGGGGCGCCTACGAGCAGTACTTC
.	TRBV25-1	TRBD1	TRBJ1-4	CASSWDRQNEKLFF	TGTGCCAGCAGTTGGGACAGACAAAATGAAAAACTGTTTTTT
.	TRBV28	.	TRBJ1-2	CASSLPGVYGYTF	TGTGCCAGCAGTTTACCAGGGGTCTATGGCTACACCTTC
.	TRBV4-2	.	TRBJ2-7	CASSQDGAGNYEQYF	TGTGCCAGCAGCCAAGATGGGGCAGGGAACTACGAGCAGTACTTC
once	TRBV5-1	.	TRBJ2-5	CASSPGGSGETQYF	TGCGCCAGCAGCCCCGGAGGGAGCGGAGAGACCCAGTACTTC
.	TRBV29-1	.	TRBJ2-4	CSVEEGITDIQYF	TGCAGCGTTGAAGAGGGCATTACCGACATTCAGTACTTC
.	TRBV6-5	TRBD2	TRBJ2-3	CASSYGVAGATDTQYF	TGTGCCAGCAGTTACGGTGTAGCGGGGGCCACAGATACGCAGTATTTT
.	TRBV10-1	TRBD1	TRBJ2-7	CASSRGQGVIDEQYF	TGCGCCAGCAGCCGTGGACAGGGGGTAATCGACGAGCAGTACTTC
.	TRBV6-1	TRBD1	TRBJ2-5	CASSDLTGGRETQYF	TGTGCCAGCAGTGATTTGACAGGGGGCAGGGAGACCCAGTACTTC
.	TRBV23-1	TRBD2	TRBJ2-5	CASSQSGGGETQYF	TGCGCCAGCAGTCAATCGGGGGGAGGGGAGACCCAGTACTTC